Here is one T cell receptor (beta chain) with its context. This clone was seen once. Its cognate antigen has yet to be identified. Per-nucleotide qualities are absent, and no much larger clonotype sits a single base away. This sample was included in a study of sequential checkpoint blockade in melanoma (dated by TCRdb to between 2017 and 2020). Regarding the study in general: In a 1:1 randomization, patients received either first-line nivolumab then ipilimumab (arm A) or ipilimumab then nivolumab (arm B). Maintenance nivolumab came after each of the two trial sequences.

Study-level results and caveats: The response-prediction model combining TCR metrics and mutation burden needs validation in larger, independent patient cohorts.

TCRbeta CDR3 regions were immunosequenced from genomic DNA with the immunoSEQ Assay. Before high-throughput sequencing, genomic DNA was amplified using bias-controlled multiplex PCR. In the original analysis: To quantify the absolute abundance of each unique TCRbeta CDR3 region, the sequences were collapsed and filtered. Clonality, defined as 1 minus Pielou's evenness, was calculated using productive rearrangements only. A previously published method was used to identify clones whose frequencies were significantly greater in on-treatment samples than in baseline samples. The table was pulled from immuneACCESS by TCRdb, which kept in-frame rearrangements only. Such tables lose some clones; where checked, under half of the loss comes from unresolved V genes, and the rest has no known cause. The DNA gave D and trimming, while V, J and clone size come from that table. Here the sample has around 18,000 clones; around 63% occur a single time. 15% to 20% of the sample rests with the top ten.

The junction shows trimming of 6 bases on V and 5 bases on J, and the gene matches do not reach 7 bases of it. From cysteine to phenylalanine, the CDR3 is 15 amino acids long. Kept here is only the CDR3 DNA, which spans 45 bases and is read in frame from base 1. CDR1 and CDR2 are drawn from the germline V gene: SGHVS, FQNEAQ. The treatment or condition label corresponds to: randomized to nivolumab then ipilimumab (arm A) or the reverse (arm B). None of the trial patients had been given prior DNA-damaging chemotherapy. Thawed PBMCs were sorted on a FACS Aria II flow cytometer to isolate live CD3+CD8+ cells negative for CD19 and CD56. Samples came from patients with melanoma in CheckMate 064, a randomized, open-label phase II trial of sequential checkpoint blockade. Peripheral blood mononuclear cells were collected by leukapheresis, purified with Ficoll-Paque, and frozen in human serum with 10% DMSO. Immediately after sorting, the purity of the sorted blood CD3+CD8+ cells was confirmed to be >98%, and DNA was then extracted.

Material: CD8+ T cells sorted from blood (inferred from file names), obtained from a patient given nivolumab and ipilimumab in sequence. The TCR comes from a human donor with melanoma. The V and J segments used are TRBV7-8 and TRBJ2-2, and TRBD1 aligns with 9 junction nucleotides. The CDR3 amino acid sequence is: CASRPGTGKTGELFF. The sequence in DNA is TGTGCCAGCAGGCCCGGGACAGGGAAAACCGGGGAGCTGTTTTTT.